The TCR beta chain described here comes from a study of PD-L1 blockade in urothelial cancer. Study-level information: Between 0 and 3 prior chemotherapy regimens had been given to patients.

Germline CDR1 reads SGHAT; CDR2 reads FQNNGV. V lost 5 bases and J lost 0, with 7 bases in between. The CDR3 extends over 13 amino acids. The table lists this clone with a few counts. The number of samples from each patient was between 1 and 8, taken pretreatment and on-treatment. Clones were read by immunoSEQ multiplex PCR, and TCRdb kept only the in-frame ones, dropping some. The sample has about 84,000 clones; roughly 82% are singletons. This TCR came from an older man with urothelial cancer. Sequencing was performed on PBMCs, taken around atezolizumab (anti-PD-L1) treatment. The rearrangement joins TRBV11-2 to TRBJ2-5, with D possibly TRBD1 on 6 matching bases. This CDR3 is CASSRDNQETQYF. The CDR3 DNA follows: TGTGCCAGCAGCCGGGACAACCAAGAGACCCAGTACTTC.